These T cell receptor beta chains were read from a single sample in a study of blood T cell repertoires in COVID-19. TCRdb keeps only in-frame clones here, not all; method: immunoSEQ multiplex PCR. This sample has 55,000 to 75,000 clones, with roughly 80% found just once. Sequenced material: peripheral blood. These receptors were collected from a human donor in a cohort sampled during active COVID-19. CDR3s include the opening cysteine and the closing phenylalanine or tryptophan. Each record gives: clone size, V gene, D gene, J gene, CDR3 DNA, CDR3 protein. A D gene is named only where the DNA matches it firmly. Size values are once, few and many counts, or a class for expanded clones, and some rows have none.

clone_size: NA
v_call: TRBV28
d_call: NA
j_call: TRBJ2-1
cdr3_nt: TGTGCCAGCAGTTGGGGCAATTACAATGAGCAGTTCTTC
cdr3_aa: CASSWGNYNEQFF

clone_size: NA
v_call: TRBV4-2
d_call: TRBD1
j_call: TRBJ2-7
cdr3_nt: TGTGCCAGCAGCCACCGACAGGGGCTAGACGAGCAGTACTTC
cdr3_aa: CASSHRQGLDEQYF

clone_size: NA
v_call: TRBV9
d_call: NA
j_call: TRBJ2-5
cdr3_nt: TGTGCCAGCAGCGTAGAACAGGGCCCAGGAGAGACCCAGTACTTC
cdr3_aa: CASSVEQGPGETQYF

clone_size: NA
v_call: TRBV11-2
d_call: TRBD2
j_call: TRBJ2-7
cdr3_nt: TGTGCCAGCAGCTCCATCGGCGGGAGCACCACGTTCTCCTACGAGCAGTACTTC
cdr3_aa: CASSSIGGSTTFSYEQYF

clone_size: NA
v_call: TRBV5-1
d_call: TRBD2
j_call: TRBJ2-1
cdr3_nt: TGCGCCAGCAGCTTGGCAGCGGGAGGGATAAATGAGCAGTTCTTC
cdr3_aa: CASSLAAGGINEQFF

clone_size: once
v_call: TRBV28
d_call: NA
j_call: TRBJ2-7
cdr3_nt: TGTGCCAGCAGTTTCCTCAGTAGCGGCGAGCAGTACTTC
cdr3_aa: CASSFLSSGEQYF

clone_size: NA
v_call: TRBV6-2/TRBV6-3
d_call: NA
j_call: TRBJ2-2
cdr3_nt: TGTGCCAGCAGTTACGGCGGGAGCAGGGGCGGGGAGCTGTTTTTT
cdr3_aa: CASSYGGSRGGELFF

clone_size: NA
v_call: TRBV5-4
d_call: TRBD1
j_call: TRBJ1-5
cdr3_nt: TGTGCCAGCAGCGCCGGGACAGGGGGCAGCAATCAGCCCCAGCATTTT
cdr3_aa: CASSAGTGGSNQPQHF

clone_size: NA
v_call: TRBV12-3/TRBV12-4
d_call: NA
j_call: TRBJ2-7
cdr3_nt: TGTGCCAGCAGTTTCAGGGAAGAGCAGTACTTC
cdr3_aa: CASSFREEQYF

clone_size: few
v_call: TRBV5-6
d_call: TRBD1
j_call: TRBJ2-7
cdr3_nt: TGTGCCAGCAGCACCGGGACAGAGTACGAGCAGTACTTC
cdr3_aa: CASSTGTEYEQYF

clone_size: NA
v_call: TRBV5-1
d_call: NA
j_call: TRBJ2-1
cdr3_nt: TGCGCCAGCAGGGCAGGGTGGGGCTCCTACAATGAGCAGTTCTTC
cdr3_aa: CASRAGWGSYNEQFF

clone_size: NA
v_call: TRBV5-1
d_call: NA
j_call: TRBJ2-5
cdr3_nt: TGCGCCAGCAGCTTACGCAGGGGAAGGGAAGAGACCCAGTACTTC
cdr3_aa: CASSLRRGREETQYF

clone_size: NA
v_call: TRBV7-2
d_call: TRBD2
j_call: TRBJ2-5
cdr3_nt: TGTGCCAGCAGCTCGGGACTAGGGGAGACCCAGTACTTC
cdr3_aa: CASSSGLGETQYF

clone_size: NA
v_call: TRBV28
d_call: NA
j_call: TRBJ1-2
cdr3_nt: TGTGCCAGCAGTTTACCGACAGTCCTTGGCTACACCTTC
cdr3_aa: CASSLPTVLGYTF

clone_size: NA
v_call: TRBV4-1
d_call: TRBD2
j_call: TRBJ2-5
cdr3_nt: TGCGCCAGCAGCCAGGGGGAGGGACGCGATCGGGAGACCCAGTACTTC
cdr3_aa: CASSQGEGRDRETQYF

clone_size: few
v_call: TRBV15
d_call: NA
j_call: TRBJ2-1
cdr3_nt: TGTGCCACCAGCAGAGATCAGGGATACAATGAGCAGTTCTTC
cdr3_aa: CATSRDQGYNEQFF

clone_size: NA
v_call: TRBV10-3
d_call: TRBD2
j_call: TRBJ2-1
cdr3_nt: TGTGCCGTAGGAATAGCGGGGAACTACAATGAGCAGTTCTTC
cdr3_aa: CAVGIAGNYNEQFF

clone_size: NA
v_call: TRBV3-1/TRBV3-2
d_call: NA
j_call: TRBJ2-2
cdr3_nt: TGTGCCAGCAACAGGGAGGGAAGCACCGGGGAGCTGTTTTTT
cdr3_aa: CASNREGSTGELFF

clone_size: few
v_call: TRBV12-5
d_call: NA
j_call: TRBJ1-1
cdr3_nt: TGTGCTAGTGGTTTGGCCGGGGGGGTCCCTGAAGCTTTCTTT
cdr3_aa: CASGLAGGVPEAFF

clone_size: NA
v_call: TRBV4-3
d_call: NA
j_call: TRBJ1-1
cdr3_nt: TGCGCCAGCAGCCTCGGCTGGGCCACTGAAGCTTTCTTT
cdr3_aa: CASSLGWATEAFF

clone_size: NA
v_call: TRBV11-2
d_call: NA
j_call: TRBJ2-7
cdr3_nt: TGTGCCAGCAGCCCAGTCCCCTACGAGCAGTACTTC
cdr3_aa: CASSPVPYEQYF

clone_size: once
v_call: TRBV12-3/TRBV12-4
d_call: NA
j_call: TRBJ1-6
cdr3_nt: TGTGCCAGCAGTTTAGGAGAAAGTACCCCCCTCCACTTT
cdr3_aa: CASSLGESTPLHF

clone_size: NA
v_call: TRBV30
d_call: NA
j_call: TRBJ2-2
cdr3_nt: TGTGCCTGGAATGGCAGGGCCCCGCTTTACGGGGAGCTGTTTTTT
cdr3_aa: CAWNGRAPLYGELFF

clone_size: NA
v_call: TRBV2
d_call: NA
j_call: TRBJ2-7
cdr3_nt: TGTGCCAGCAGTGTAAACTACGAGCAGTACTTC
cdr3_aa: CASSVNYEQYF

clone_size: NA
v_call: TRBV24-1
d_call: NA
j_call: TRBJ2-5
cdr3_nt: TGTGCCACCAGTGAATATCTCGGTGAGACCCAGTACTTC
cdr3_aa: CATSEYLGETQYF

clone_size: NA
v_call: TRBV30
d_call: NA
j_call: TRBJ1-1
cdr3_nt: TGTGCCTGGGATCGGGGTATAAACACTGAAGCTTTCTTT
cdr3_aa: CAWDRGINTEAFF

clone_size: NA
v_call: TRBV18
d_call: TRBD2
j_call: TRBJ2-1
cdr3_nt: TGTGCCAGCTCACCACAGGCTAGCGGGAGCCGAGGCAATGAGCAGTTCTTC
cdr3_aa: CASSPQASGSRGNEQFF

clone_size: NA
v_call: TRBV5-1
d_call: NA
j_call: TRBJ2-5
cdr3_nt: TGCGCCAGCAGCCCGGGACTGCTCTCCTTCCAAGAGACCCAGTACTTC
cdr3_aa: CASSPGLLSFQETQYF

clone_size: once
v_call: TRBV3-1/TRBV3-2
d_call: NA
j_call: TRBJ1-5
cdr3_nt: TGTGCCAGCAGCCAAAGTGCGATTCCTAGCAATCAGCCCCAGCATTTT
cdr3_aa: CASSQSAIPSNQPQHF

clone_size: few
v_call: TRBV19
d_call: NA
j_call: TRBJ1-5
cdr3_nt: TGTGCCAGTGGCCGGGGGAATAGCAATCAGCCCCAGCATTTT
cdr3_aa: CASGRGNSNQPQHF

clone_size: NA
v_call: TRBV12-3/TRBV12-4
d_call: NA
j_call: TRBJ2-7
cdr3_nt: TGTGCCAGCAGTTCCTGGGGGGCCTACGAGCAGTACTTC
cdr3_aa: CASSSWGAYEQYF

clone_size: NA
v_call: TRBV6-1
d_call: TRBD2
j_call: TRBJ2-7
cdr3_nt: TGTGCCAGCAGTGAGGTCGGGGGGGAGCAGTACTTC
cdr3_aa: CASSEVGGEQYF

clone_size: few
v_call: TRBV5-1
d_call: NA
j_call: TRBJ2-7
cdr3_nt: TGCGCCAGCAGCGTTGGAGTCGGGGGAACCTACGAGCAGTACTTC
cdr3_aa: CASSVGVGGTYEQYF

clone_size: NA
v_call: TRBV5-1
d_call: TRBD2
j_call: TRBJ2-1
cdr3_nt: TGCGCCAGCACCGAAATGGGGACTAGCGGGGGTACTTACAATGAGCAGTTCTTC
cdr3_aa: CASTEMGTSGGTYNEQFF

clone_size: NA
v_call: TRBV5-1
d_call: TRBD1
j_call: TRBJ1-2
cdr3_nt: TGCGCCAGCAGCCCATGGGACAGGGAGGTTGGCTACACCTTC
cdr3_aa: CASSPWDREVGYTF

clone_size: NA
v_call: TRBV10-3
d_call: NA
j_call: TRBJ2-1
cdr3_nt: TGTGCCATCAGTGAGTCGGATTCGGGGGAAGCCGGGGCCTACAATGAGCAGTTCTTC
cdr3_aa: CAISESDSGEAGAYNEQFF

clone_size: few
v_call: TRBV28
d_call: NA
j_call: TRBJ1-4
cdr3_nt: TGTGCCAGCAGTTTATCCCAGGGCGGGGATGAAAAACTGTTTTTT
cdr3_aa: CASSLSQGGDEKLFF

clone_size: few
v_call: TRBV15
d_call: NA
j_call: TRBJ1-2
cdr3_nt: TGTGCCACCAGCAGGCCAGGTATTAACTATGGCTACACCTTC
cdr3_aa: CATSRPGINYGYTF

clone_size: NA
v_call: TRBV3-1/TRBV3-2
d_call: TRBD2
j_call: TRBJ2-5
cdr3_nt: TGTGCCAGCAGCCAACTCCGGGAGGGTCTTAGGGAGACCCAGTACTTC
cdr3_aa: CASSQLREGLRETQYF

clone_size: once
v_call: TRBV29-1
d_call: TRBD2
j_call: TRBJ2-7
cdr3_nt: TGCAGCGTCGAACTCCCTAGCGGGGGGGCCTACGAGCAGTACTTC
cdr3_aa: CSVELPSGGAYEQYF

clone_size: NA
v_call: TRBV5-6
d_call: NA
j_call: TRBJ2-1
cdr3_nt: TGTGCCAGCAGCTGGCGGCGACCCCAGATCAATGAGCAGTTCTTC
cdr3_aa: CASSWRRPQINEQFF

clone_size: NA
v_call: TRBV4-3
d_call: NA
j_call: TRBJ2-2
cdr3_nt: TGCGCCAGCAGCCAACTGGGGGCAGGGGTTAAGAGGGCCGGGGAGCTGTTTTTT
cdr3_aa: CASSQLGAGVKRAGELFF

clone_size: NA
v_call: TRBV9
d_call: TRBD1
j_call: TRBJ1-6
cdr3_nt: TGTGCCAGCAGCGTAGAGGGACAGATTAATTCACCCCTCCACTTT
cdr3_aa: CASSVEGQINSPLHF

clone_size: NA
v_call: TRBV7-2
d_call: TRBD2
j_call: TRBJ2-1
cdr3_nt: TGTGCCAGCAGCTTAGACCTGGGACTAGCGGGGCGGATCGATGAGCAGTTCTTC
cdr3_aa: CASSLDLGLAGRIDEQFF

clone_size: NA
v_call: TRBV7-2
d_call: TRBD2
j_call: TRBJ2-5
cdr3_nt: TGTGCCAGCAGCTTAGTTTGGACTAGGGGAGAGACCCAGTACTTC
cdr3_aa: CASSLVWTRGETQYF

clone_size: NA
v_call: TRBV7-9
d_call: TRBD1
j_call: TRBJ2-7
cdr3_nt: TGTGCCAGCAGCGATGAAGGATCTCCCGGACAGGCTTCCTACGAGCAGTACTTC
cdr3_aa: CASSDEGSPGQASYEQYF

clone_size: NA
v_call: TRBV10-1
d_call: NA
j_call: TRBJ2-2
cdr3_nt: TGCGCCAGCAGTGACGGGTCCGGGGAGCTGTTTTTT
cdr3_aa: CASSDGSGELFF

clone_size: NA
v_call: TRBV10-1
d_call: NA
j_call: TRBJ1-1
cdr3_nt: TGCGCCAGCAGTTTCGCAGGGGATGGGAACACTGAAGCTTTCTTT
cdr3_aa: CASSFAGDGNTEAFF

clone_size: NA
v_call: TRBV29-1
d_call: TRBD2
j_call: TRBJ2-1
cdr3_nt: TGCAGCGTGTCGGGACTAGCATACGCCAATGAGCAGTTCTTC
cdr3_aa: CSVSGLAYANEQFF

clone_size: NA
v_call: TRBV7-2
d_call: TRBD1
j_call: TRBJ1-2
cdr3_nt: TGTGCCAGCAGCCTCCGGACAGGGGAGGCTGGGGGAAGGGGCTACACCTTC
cdr3_aa: CASSLRTGEAGGRGYTF

clone_size: NA
v_call: TRBV4-2
d_call: NA
j_call: TRBJ2-1
cdr3_nt: TGTGCCAGCAGCCAAGATCCTACTAGCTCCCTTGGGTATGAGCAGTTCTTC
cdr3_aa: CASSQDPTSSLGYEQFF

clone_size: NA
v_call: TRBV7-2
d_call: NA
j_call: TRBJ1-2
cdr3_nt: TGTGCCAGCAGCTCGGAGGGAAGCTATGGCTACACCTTC
cdr3_aa: CASSSEGSYGYTF

clone_size: NA
v_call: TRBV27
d_call: NA
j_call: TRBJ1-1
cdr3_nt: TGTGCCAGCGGGGTACAGGCGAACACTGAAGCTTTCTTT
cdr3_aa: CASGVQANTEAFF

clone_size: NA
v_call: TRBV5-1
d_call: NA
j_call: TRBJ2-2
cdr3_nt: TGCGCCAGCAGCTTGGGGCGGGTCAGCACCGGGGAGCTGTTTTTT
cdr3_aa: CASSLGRVSTGELFF

clone_size: NA
v_call: TRBV7-2
d_call: TRBD2
j_call: TRBJ2-1
cdr3_nt: TGTGCCAGCAGCCCCCAGACTAGCGGGATGTGGAATGAGCAGTTCTTC
cdr3_aa: CASSPQTSGMWNEQFF

clone_size: NA
v_call: TRBV29-1
d_call: TRBD1
j_call: TRBJ1-1
cdr3_nt: TGCAGCGTTGAAGGAGGGGGCCGAGACACTGAAGCTTTCTTT
cdr3_aa: CSVEGGGRDTEAFF

clone_size: NA
v_call: TRBV15
d_call: TRBD2
j_call: TRBJ2-3
cdr3_nt: TGTGCCACCAGCAGAGATGCGGTAGCGGGAGATACGCAGTATTTT
cdr3_aa: CATSRDAVAGDTQYF

clone_size: once
v_call: TRBV27
d_call: TRBD1
j_call: TRBJ2-5
cdr3_nt: TGTGCCAGCAGTTTTAGCCAAACAGGGGGCCGGGAGACCCAGTACTTC
cdr3_aa: CASSFSQTGGRETQYF

clone_size: NA
v_call: TRBV6-2/TRBV6-3
d_call: NA
j_call: TRBJ1-2
cdr3_nt: TGTGCCAGCAGCGAGCTGGACTATGGCTACACCTTC
cdr3_aa: CASSELDYGYTF